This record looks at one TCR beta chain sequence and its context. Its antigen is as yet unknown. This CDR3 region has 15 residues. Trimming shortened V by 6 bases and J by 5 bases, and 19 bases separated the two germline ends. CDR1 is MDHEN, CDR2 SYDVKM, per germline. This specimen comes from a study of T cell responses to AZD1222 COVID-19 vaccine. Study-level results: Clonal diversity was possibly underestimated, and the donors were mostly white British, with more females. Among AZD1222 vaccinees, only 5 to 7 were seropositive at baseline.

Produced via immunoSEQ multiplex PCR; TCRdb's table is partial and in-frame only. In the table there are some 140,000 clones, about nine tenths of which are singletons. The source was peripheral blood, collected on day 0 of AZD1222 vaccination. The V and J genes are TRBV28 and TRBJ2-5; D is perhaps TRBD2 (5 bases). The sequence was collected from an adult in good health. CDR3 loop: CASSPLGPRRETQYF. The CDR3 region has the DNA TGTGCCAGCAGCCCCCTCGGCCCCAGGAGGGAGACCCAGTACTTC. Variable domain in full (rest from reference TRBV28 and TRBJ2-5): DVKVTQSSRYLVKRTGEKVFLECVQDMDHENMFWYRQDPGLGLRLIYFSYDVKMKEKGDIPEGYSVSREKKERFSLILESASTNQTSMYLCASSPLGPRRETQYFGPGTRLLVL.